This T cell receptor beta chain was sequenced for a study of cytomegalovirus exposure and HLA in healthy donors. Turning to the study itself: The approximately 120 validation repertoires, a later analysis reported, used the same platform as the 666 repertoires from the first cohort. General study results and limits: Cytomegalovirus-associated status was assigned to some 160 TCR beta chains. Rarity marked most TCR sequences, yet some public TCRs occurred in many donors.

Remarks on this clone: Its antigen remains unknown.

The donors were part of the validation cohort of 95 to 150 subjects. That cohort was separate from the first cohort, which comprised 666 subjects. Repertoires were generated with immunoSEQ multiplex PCR, while TCRdb's copy carries only in-frame clones and drops some. This table has 95,000 to 150,000 clones, 90% to 96% appearing once. With V trimmed by 5 bases and J by 6 bases, 12 bases remained unmatched. The CDR3 totals 16 residues. Germline lookup yields CDR1 MDHEN and CDR2 SYDVKM. The rearrangement uses TRBV28 and TRBJ2-5, with TRBD2 matching 10 bases. The sequence was obtained from a young man in good health and CMV-seronegative. The sequenced sample was PBMCs. This CDR3 reads CASSPPGASGRKTQYF. In DNA form, the CDR3 reads TGTGCCAGCAGTCCCCCCGGGGCTAGCGGGAGAAAGACCCAGTACTTC.